Below, 19 T cell receptor beta chains from the same sample are listed, as sequenced in a study of regulatory T cells in long-lasting Graves disease. According to the study, TCR beta libraries were built with iRepertoire HTBI primers and CDR3-region Arm-PCR. Each CDR3 protein is one row after TCRdb ran MiXCR on the multiplex PCR reads. The table includes about 500,000 distinct CDR3 sequences, about 11% detected once. The time point was: newly diagnosed GD, antithyroid drugs for less than 3 months. Isolated PBMC RNA provided the starting material for the TCR library. This sample was shared with a second study, whose subject was T cells in Graves' hyperthyroidism and ophthalmopathy.

This sample comprised peripheral blood mononuclear cells (PBMCs), obtained at new diagnosis, from a patient treated with antithyroid drugs. These receptors were obtained from a woman aged 25-40 years with Graves disease.

This chain connects TRBV10-2 to TRBJ2-3; TRBD2 might be the D (5 bases). The CDR3 contains 13 residues. Germline V lookup: CDR1 WSHSY, CDR2 SAAADI. Trimming cost V 4 bases and J 4 bases, with 9 bases left between them. The CDR3 region is CASSVLGPDTQYF. CDR3 coding DNA: TGCGCCAGCAGTGTACTAGGACCAGATACGCAGTATTTT.

This clonotype was recorded many times. The chain combines TRBV2 with TRBJ1-2, with D tentatively TRBD1 (6 bases). Germline lookup yields CDR1 SNHLY and CDR2 FYNNEI. The V end lost 8 bases, the J end lost 5 bases, and 15 bases lay between the germline ends. The CDR3 consists of 13 residues. The CDR3 reads CASDQQGWYGYTF. For the CDR3, the DNA is TGTGCCAGCGACCAACAGGGTTGGTATGGCTACACCTTC.

At least ten counts were recorded for this clonotype. The genes are TRBV9 and TRBJ2-5; D unresolved. V lost 0 bases, J lost 0 bases, and 9 bases lay in between. This CDR3 has 15 amino acids. Germline V gene lookup returns CDR1 SGDLS and CDR2 YYNGEE. The CDR3 loop is CASSVGPLNQETQYF. As DNA, the CDR3 is TGTGCCAGCAGCGTAGGTCCCCTAAACCAAGAGACCCAGTACTTC.

The V call is TRBV14, the J call TRBJ1-5; no reliable D call. Deletions cut 4 bases from V and 7 bases from J, with 8 bases between. CDR3 length: 12 amino acids. Germline CDR1 is SGHDN and CDR2 is FVKESK. The CDR3 bases are TGTGCCAGCAGCCGCCCTGGGCAGCCCCAGCATTTT. Translating gives CASSRPGQPQHF.

This clonotype was found many times. The V and J genes are TRBV18 and TRBJ2-5, with no clear D. V dropped 2 bases and J dropped 0 bases, with 16 bases sitting between them. This CDR3 spans 17 amino acids. Germline values: CDR1 KGHSH, CDR2 LQKENI. CDR3 nucleotide sequence: TGTGCCAGCTCACCAGGCGACCGGCTCCTGTACCAAGAGACCCAGTACTTC. Its translation: CASSPGDRLLYQETQYF.

The V and J genes are TRBV6-5 and TRBJ2-5, with D perhaps matching TRBD2 (6 bases). The germline CDR1 and CDR2 sequences are MNHEY and SVGAGI. V lost 4 bases and J lost 3, with 12 bases in between. CDR3 length: 14 residues. This chain's CDR3 is CASSLGTAKETQYF. The CDR3 nucleotides read TGTGCCAGCAGTTTGGGGACTGCTAAAGAGACCCAGTACTTC.

There are many counts of this clonotype. The rearrangement links TRBV7-9 to TRBJ1-6; a weak D match, TRBD1 (5 bases). This CDR3 region has 17 residues. Trimming took 2 bases from V and 9 from J, leaving 20 bases between them. CDR1 SEHNR and CDR2 FQNEAQ come from the germline V gene (reference sequence). The CDR3 is CASSLSPRERLGSPLHF. The CDR3 coding sequence is TGTGCCAGCAGCTTAAGCCCCAGGGAGCGGTTGGGTTCACCCCTCCACTTT. Full variable domain (outside the CDR3, taken from reference TRBV7-9 and TRBJ1-6): DTGVSQNPRHKITKRGQNVTFRCDPISEHNRLYWYRQTLGQGPEFLTYFQNEAQLEKSRLLSDRFSAERPKGSFSTLEIQRTEQGDSAMYLCASSLSPRERLGSPLHFGNGTRLTVT.

This clonotype showed up just a few times. The V and J genes are TRBV30 and TRBJ2-3; the D is unclear. Trimming pared 2 bases from V and 1 base from J, leaving 4 bases between. Germline assignment: CDR1 GTSNPN and CDR2 SVGIG (reference sequence). The CDR3 covers 12 residues. The CDR3 sequence: CAWSSRTDTQYF. The CDR3 bases are TGTGCCTGGAGTTCCCGCACAGATACGCAGTATTTT.

The rearrangement joins TRBV6-1 to TRBJ1-5, with D possibly being TRBD1 (6 bases). This CDR3 spans 13 amino acids. The germline gives CDR1 MNHNS, CDR2 SASEGT. The germline V and J ends were trimmed by 4 bases and 7 bases, with 11 bases remaining between them. CDR3 residues: CASSVTGYQPQHF. CDR3 DNA sequence: TGTGCCAGCAGTGTAACAGGGTACCAGCCCCAGCATTTT.

J is TRBJ1-1 and V is TRBV12-3 or TRBV12-4; weak D call: TRBD1 (5 bases). There are 13 residues in the CDR3. The germline V and J ends were trimmed by 7 bases and 4 bases, with 13 bases remaining between them. In nucleotides, the CDR3 is TGTGCCAGCACCTGGGGGGTTCGCACTGAAGCTTTCTTT. This codes for CASTWGVRTEAFF.

This clonotype was recorded at least ten times. The gene calls are TRBV11-1 and TRBJ2-1; D may be TRBD2 (6 bases). CDR1 and CDR2 (germline): SGHAT, FQDESV (reference sequence). V was cut by 1 base and J by 7 bases, with 11 bases left in between. There are 14 residues in the CDR3. The CDR3 nucleotides are TGTGCCAGCAGCTTAGGGCAGGAGGGGAATGAGCAGTTCTTC. Its protein is CASSLGQEGNEQFF.

This clonotype showed up many times. This rearrangement joins TRBV6-2 or TRBV6-3 to TRBJ1-2, with D possibly TRBD1 on 6 matching bases. With 7 bases removed from V and 6 bases from J, the gap between germline ends came to 9 bases. The length of the CDR3 is 11 residues. Germline CDR1 reads MNHEY; CDR2 reads SVGEGT. The CDR3 sequence is CASTGQHGYTF. The CDR3 DNA is TGTGCCAGCACCGGACAGCATGGCTACACCTTC.

J is TRBJ1-2 and V is TRBV2; the D gene is possibly TRBD1 (5 bases). V lost 6 bases and J 0 bases, leaving 14 bases between the germline ends. There are 15 residues in the CDR3. Germline lookup yields CDR1 SNHLY and CDR2 FYNNEI. The CDR3 loop reads CASSQRQPPNYGYTF. The CDR3, as DNA: TGTGCCAGCAGCCAGCGACAGCCGCCTAACTATGGCTACACCTTC.

A remark on this clonotype: This clone may be a read error of a much larger clone one base away. The V gene is TRBV3-1, the J gene TRBJ2-3; 9 bases match TRBD1. Germline V gene sequence: CDR1 LGHDT, CDR2 YNNKEL (reference sequence). The CDR3 has 16 amino acids. Here the CDR3 reads CVSSQRRDRGTDTQYF. The CDR3 DNA reads TGTGTCAGCAGCCAACGTCGGGACAGGGGCACAGATACGCAGTATTTT.

The table lists this clonotype with a few counts. V gene TRBV12-3 or TRBV12-4 combines with J gene TRBJ2-2; D not certain. V dropped 6 bases and J dropped 7 bases, with 12 bases sitting between them. The CDR3 runs 13 residues. The CDR3 DNA follows: TGTGCCAGCAGCCAGCTCATCGGCGGGGAGCTGTTTTTT. This sequence encodes CASSQLIGGELFF.

This clonotype was recorded many times. The J gene is TRBJ2-7, the V gene TRBV6-1, with a tentative D call TRBD1 (6 bases). V lost 5 bases, J lost 5 bases, and 7 bases lay in between. Germline V gives CDR1 MNHNS, CDR2 SASEGT. The CDR3 covers 11 residues. CDR3 loop: CASSQGNEQYF. Written as DNA, the CDR3 is TGTGCCAGCAGTCAGGGGAACGAGCAGTACTTC.

This sequence joins TRBV5-4 and TRBJ1-4; the match to TRBD1 covers 10 bases. This CDR3 contains 19 residues. Germline CDR1 reads SGHNT; CDR2 reads YYREEE (reference sequence). The J segment lost 0 bases and the V segment lost 3 bases, leaving 11 bases of the junction unmatched. CDR3 amino acids: CASSWVRDRGVATNEKLFF. In nucleotides, the CDR3 is TGTGCCAGCAGCTGGGTCCGGGACAGGGGAGTCGCAACTAATGAAAAACTGTTTTTT.

This clonotype was counted between two and nine times. The V and J genes are TRBV9 and TRBJ2-1; 11 positions match TRBD2. The CDR3 is made up of 16 amino acids. After removal of 4 bases from V and 4 bases from J, the junction contained 7 bases not matched to a gene. CDR1 is SGDLS and CDR2 is YYNGEE in the germline V gene. The CDR3 here is CASSLPGTSGYNEQFF. For the CDR3, the DNA is TGTGCCAGCAGCCTCCCCGGGACTAGCGGTTACAATGAGCAGTTCTTC.

This clonotype was picked up many times. The V gene is TRBV20-1, the J gene TRBJ1-4; 8 nucleotides line up with TRBD1. The CDR3 is 14 amino acids. The junction had 9 bases not matched to a gene; V was cut back by 6 bases and J by 6 bases. CDR1 and CDR2 (germline): DFQATT, SNEGSKA (reference sequence). The CDR3 region has the DNA TGCAGTGCGGGGCCGACAGGGGAGGATGAAAAACTGTTTTTT. Encoded protein: CSAGPTGEDEKLFF.